This T cell receptor (beta chain) was sequenced during a study of blood T cells in healthy people across ages. Study results and caveats: Compared with aged donors, long-lived donors showed fewer expanded clones, suggesting selection.

As to this clonotype: The target antigen is unknown.

Healthy Russian Caucasian donors spanned ages about 6 to 100 years. Researchers collected approximately 9.9 milliliters of peripheral blood from every single donor. Sample-barcoded 5' priming and a J-beta primer mix drove a second PCR of 7 to 11 cycles. In TCRdb, the 5' RACE reads were re-called with MiXCR into one record per CDR3 protein. The sample lists fewer than 900,000 distinct CDR3 sequences, around 34% seen once, with 13% in the top ten. Deletions cut 4 bases from V and 12 bases from J, with 22 bases between. The germline CDR1 and CDR2 sequences are DFQATT and SNEGSKA (reference sequence). The CDR3 is 15 amino acids.

The chain joins TRBV20-1 to TRBJ1-6; a weak D match, TRBD1 (6 bases). Sequenced: blood. The TCR was taken from a man aged 18 to 30 in good health. The DNA for the CDR3 is TGCAGTGCTACCAGGAGGAGAGGACAGTCACTACCCCTCCACTTT. Translated, it gives CSATRRRGQSLPLHF.